The entry below gives a single T cell receptor (beta chain) sequence along with its context. V lost 1 base, J lost 6 bases, and 7 bases lay in between. Looked up from germline, CDR1 is SGHDN and CDR2 is FVKESK. This CDR3 comprises 13 residues. The data stem from a study of blood T cell repertoires in COVID-19. Study information: Acute-phase and convalescent COVID-19 samples originated in the United States, Italy and Spain.

The repertoire was sequenced with immunoSEQ multiplex PCR; TCRdb's copy has only in-frame clones and lacks some. The sample holds approximately 78,000 clones, roughly 86% seen once. This sequence joins TRBV14 and TRBJ2-1, with a possible D match to TRBD2 (6 bases). This receptor was taken from a man between 45 and 60 years old with acute or convalescent COVID-19. What was sequenced was peripheral blood. The CDR3 sequence is CASSQVGGNEQFF. CDR3 nucleotides: TGTGCCAGCAGCCAAGTCGGGGGCAATGAGCAGTTCTTC.